This is a list of T cell receptor beta chains from one sample in a study of blood T cell repertoires in COVID-19. Libraries were prepared by immunoSEQ multiplex PCR; TCRdb keeps only in-frame clonotypes and omits some of them. This repertoire shows roughly 100,000 clones, about 87% found once; its top ten account for around 3%. The specimen was peripheral blood. The receptors were gathered from a man aged 45-65 years with active or convalescent COVID-19. The CDR3 runs from the conserved cysteine through the conserved F or W. Fields, in order: V gene, J gene, clone size, D gene, CDR3 protein, CDR3 DNA. The D gene is left open where the match is weak. The size of a clone is reported for some rows only, either as once, few or many, or as a class for expanded clones.

>TRBV15|TRBJ2-3|once|-
CATSRGSLGGDTDTQYF
TGTGCCACCAGCAGAGGAAGTTTAGGCGGGGACACAGATACGCAGTATTTT
>TRBV11-1|TRBJ2-3|once|TRBD1
CASSLHEGAAPDTQYF
TGTGCCAGCAGCTTACACGAGGGGGCGGCTCCAGATACGCAGTATTTT
>TRBV6-5|TRBJ1-2|-|-
CASSYSRTVEHGYTF
TGTGCCAGCAGTTACTCGAGGACAGTGGAACATGGCTACACCTTC
>TRBV6-2/TRBV6-3|TRBJ2-1|-|TRBD1
CASSYTLGQPSALGHEQFF
TGTGCCAGCAGTTACACATTGGGACAGCCCTCCGCTCTGGGGCATGAGCAGTTCTTC
>TRBV19|TRBJ1-5|-|-
CASTTLNQPQHF
TGTGCCAGTACCACCCTAAATCAGCCCCAGCATTTT
>TRBV10-3|TRBJ2-5|-|TRBD2
CAIRVAGAEETQYF
TGTGCCATCAGAGTAGCGGGGGCCGAGGAGACCCAGTACTTC
>TRBV10-3|TRBJ2-2|few|TRBD2
CAISAGAGSTGELFF
TGTGCCATCAGTGCGGGAGCGGGAAGCACCGGGGAGCTGTTTTTT
>TRBV18|TRBJ2-4|-|-
CASSPPGEPKNIQYF
TGTGCCAGCTCACCTCCCGGGGAGCCCAAAAACATTCAGTACTTC
>TRBV12-3/TRBV12-4|TRBJ2-7|once|-
CASSRLDYEQYF
TGTGCCAGCAGCAGACTAGACTACGAGCAGTACTTC
>TRBV2|TRBJ1-6|-|-
CASGGRENSPLHF
TGTGCCAGCGGCGGCAGGGAAAATTCACCCCTCCACTTT
>TRBV7-9|TRBJ2-3|once|-
CASLSGTDTQYF
TGTGCCAGCTTATCCGGCACAGATACGCAGTATTTT
>TRBV2|TRBJ1-1|once|TRBD1
CAIGGTGNTEAFF
TGTGCCATCGGGGGGACAGGGAACACTGAAGCTTTCTTT
>TRBV12-3/TRBV12-4|TRBJ1-2|-|TRBD1
CASSFQGANGYTF
TGTGCCAGCAGTTTCCAGGGGGCCAATGGCTACACCTTC
>TRBV7-8|TRBJ1-6|-|-
CASSLGGGRGSPLHF
TGTGCCAGCAGCTTAGGGGGGGGAAGAGGATCACCCCTCCACTTT
>TRBV5-1|TRBJ2-1|few|-
CASSESSYNEQFF
TGCGCCAGCAGCGAGTCCTCTTACAATGAGCAGTTCTTC
>TRBV18|TRBJ2-3|-|TRBD2
CASSGTSAFTDTQYF
TGTGCCAGCTCCGGGACTAGCGCTTTCACAGATACGCAGTATTTT
>TRBV4-2|TRBJ1-1|few|-
CASSQARVGNTEAFF
TGTGCCAGCAGCCAAGCCAGGGTGGGGAACACTGAAGCTTTCTTT
>TRBV30|TRBJ1-6|-|-
CAWGQNNSPLHF
TGTGCCTGGGGACAGAATAATTCACCCCTCCACTTT
>TRBV28|TRBJ1-2|-|-
CASISGLDGYTF
TGTGCCAGCATTTCAGGGTTAGATGGCTACACCTTC
>TRBV5-1|TRBJ2-7|-|-
CASSLADTYEQYF
TGCGCCAGCAGCTTGGCAGATACCTACGAGCAGTACTTC
>TRBV28|TRBJ1-3|-|TRBD1
CASGGQGAGNTIYF
TGTGCCAGCGGGGGACAGGGGGCTGGAAACACCATATATTTT
>TRBV15|TRBJ2-2|-|-
CATSRDYGQANTGELFF
TGTGCCACCAGCAGAGATTACGGCCAGGCGAACACCGGGGAGCTGTTTTTT
>TRBV5-1|TRBJ1-2|-|-
CASSLGANYGYTF
TGCGCCAGCAGCTTGGGGGCAAACTATGGCTACACCTTC
>TRBV19|TRBJ2-5|-|TRBD2
CATGPRGGQETQYF
TGTGCCACCGGACCCCGGGGGGGCCAAGAGACCCAGTACTTC
>TRBV12-3/TRBV12-4|TRBJ1-2|many|-
CASNGVEYGYTF
TGTGCCAGCAATGGTGTAGAATATGGCTACACCTTC
>TRBV5-5|TRBJ2-6|-|-
CASSAQQDSGANVLTF
TGTGCCAGCAGCGCCCAACAAGACTCTGGGGCCAACGTCCTGACTTTC
>TRBV10-3|TRBJ1-1|-|-
CASSQDRLNTEAFF
TGTGCCAGTAGTCAGGACAGACTGAACACTGAAGCTTTCTTT
>TRBV24-1|TRBJ1-1|-|TRBD1
CATSDSSGGPEAFF
TGTGCCACCAGTGATTCTTCAGGGGGCCCTGAAGCTTTCTTT
>TRBV7-2|TRBJ1-2|few|-
CASSLNTGRDTF
TGTGCCAGCAGCTTAAATACAGGGCGGGACACCTTC
>TRBV7-5|TRBJ2-1|-|-
CVRSLESYRDRGYNEQFF
TGTGTCAGAAGCTTAGAGAGTTATCGGGACAGGGGGTACAATGAGCAGTTCTTC
>TRBV19|TRBJ2-7|-|-
CASSTTGTLTYEQYF
TGTGCCAGTAGTACAACCGGGACACTAACCTACGAGCAGTACTTC
>TRBV27|TRBJ2-7|-|-
CASSNRDSSRQQYF
TGTGCCAGCAGTAACCGGGACTCTAGCAGGCAGCAGTACTTC
>TRBV30|TRBJ2-7|-|-
CAWSPGTYEQYF
TGTGCCTGGAGCCCGGGAACCTACGAGCAGTACTTC